The 3 T cell receptor beta chains below come from one sample, sequenced in a study of cytomegalovirus exposure and HLA in healthy donors. 13 Jbeta primers and 60 Vbeta primers were used for the PCR. Measured with immunoSEQ multiplex PCR; TCRdb has only the in-frame clones, and not every one. The sample shows some 130,000 clones, roughly 70% of them seen only once. The material sequenced was PBMCs. Receptors originate from a man aged 35 to 55 in good health and CMV-seronegative.

The rearrangement joins TRBV5-4 to TRBJ2-7; 8 bases are shared with TRBD1. V trimming: 3 bases; J trimming: 5 bases; junction bases outside the gene matches: 4. The CDR3 sequence is 13 residues long. CDR1 and CDR2 from the germline V gene are SGHNT and YYREEE (reference sequence). CDR3 region: CASSWTGMNEQYF. The CDR3, as DNA: TGTGCCAGCAGCTGGACAGGGATGAACGAGCAGTACTTC.

The chain recombines TRBV25-1 with TRBJ2-7; TRBD1 aligns across 11 bases. The junction had 4 bases not matched to a gene; V was cut back by 6 bases and J by 6 bases. The length of the CDR3 is 13 residues. The germline gives CDR1 MGHDK, CDR2 SYGVNS. Here the CDR3 DNA reads TGTGCCAGCAGCAGGACAGGGGGCCTCGAGCAGTACTTC. Translating gives CASSRTGGLEQYF.

This chain's CDR3 is CASSVPSSGNTIYF. The CDR3 DNA follows: TGTGCCAGCAGCGTTCCGAGCTCTGGAAACACCATATATTTT. The chain carries TRBV9 and TRBJ1-3, with no clear D. The CDR3 contains 14 residues. Looked up from germline, CDR1 is SGDLS and CDR2 is YYNGEE. Trimming removed 2 bases at V and 0 bases at J, with 6 bases between.